This TCR beta chain derives from a study of Tregs in tolerant kidney transplant recipients. Germline CDR1 and CDR2: SEHNR and FQNEAQ (reference sequence). After removal of 5 bases from V and 8 bases from J, the junction contained 9 bases not matched to a gene. This CDR3 has 16 residues. Unstimulated regulatory T cells (CD4+CD25+CD127-), CD4+CD25- non-regulatory cells, CD4 and CD8 cells were FACS-sorted from thawed PBMCs. With regard to this clone: Antigen unknown.

The table came from immunoSEQ multiplex PCR; TCRdb's copy has only in-frame clones and leaves some out. The sample consists of tens of thousands of clones, roughly 89% of them appearing once. Study results and caveats: The small number of patients limits these findings pending further validation.

This chain uses TRBV7-9 with TRBJ2-1; 13 bases match TRBD2. This receptor was taken from a human donor who received a combined kidney and bone marrow transplant. Here the sequenced sample was CD4+ T cells from blood, taken before the transplant. The CDR3 DNA follows: TGTGCCAGCAGCAGACTAGCGGGAGGCCAAGGGGATGAGCAGTTCTTC. This gives the protein CASSRLAGGQGDEQFF.